Following are 22 T cell receptor beta chains from one sample sequenced in a study of T cell repertoires in cytomegalovirus infection (dated by TCRdb to about 2019). Sequencing instrument: Illumina HiSeq 1500. In TCRdb, the public reads were trimmed at Q25 with fastp and aligned with MiXCR, with productive beta chains retained. Rows are unified per CDR3 protein, each entry keeping the most common DNA and genes. For this sample the table gives nearly 450,000 distinct CDR3 sequences, of which approximately 32% were detected only once. Jointly, the top ten make up roughly 13% of the sample. The sample comprised PBMCs. The source of these receptors is a human donor in good health (CMV status not recorded). Some clones in this sample may be carry-over from other donors' samples.

For this clonotype: This may be a read error, as it is one base from a much larger clone. V usage is TRBV5-5 and J usage is TRBJ2-1; 7 positions agree with TRBD1. Germline CDR1 is SGHKS and CDR2 is YYEKEE (reference sequence). This CDR3 contains 12 residues. CDR3 nucleotides: TGTGCCAGCAGGGGGACAGACAAGGAGCAGTTCTTC. Protein product: CASRGTDKEQFF.

This clonotype occurred a few times. This chain connects TRBV6-5 to TRBJ2-1; 7 bases map to TRBD1. The CDR3 is made up of 13 amino acids. The V and J ends lost 2 bases and 7 bases, in that order; junction bases with no gene match: 2. Germline V gene data show CDR1 as MNHEY and CDR2 as SVGAGI. The CDR3 reads CASSYEDRNEQFF. CDR3 nucleotide sequence: TGTGCCAGCAGTTACGAGGACAGGAATGAGCAGTTCTTC.

V usage is TRBV12-3 or TRBV12-4 and J usage is TRBJ2-5; maybe TRBD2 (6 bases). Trimming took off 0 bases at V and 5 bases at J, with 16 bases between the two ends. CDR3 length equals 16 residues. The CDR3 protein is CASSLATTRGGETQYF. In DNA, the CDR3 is TGTGCCAGCAGTTTAGCAACTACTAGAGGAGGGGAGACCCAGTACTTC.

This clonotype was detected ten times or more. The chain is built from TRBV6-1 and TRBJ1-1; TRBD1 might be the D (6 bases). This CDR3 has 11 amino acids. Germline V CDR1 and CDR2: MNHNS, SASEGT. V dropped 8 bases and J dropped 11 bases, with 15 bases sitting between them. The CDR3 DNA reads as TGTGCCAGCGAGATCGGGGGGCTCGCTTTCTTT. Translation: CASEIGGLAFF.

This clonotype was detected only a few times. This chain uses TRBV19 with TRBJ1-2; a possible D gene is TRBD1 (6 bases). The CDR3 runs 16 residues. Trimming cost V 1 base and J 0 bases, with 12 bases left between them. CDR1 LNHDA and CDR2 SQIVND come from the germline V gene (reference sequence). CDR3 coding DNA: TGTGCCAGTAGTATAGCCCCCAGGGGACCTAACTATGGCTACACCTTC. Encoded protein: CASSIAPRGPNYGYTF.

This clonotype was picked up many times. The genes are TRBV7-3 and TRBJ2-3; TRBD1 matches at 8 bases. Germline CDR1 is SGHTA and CDR2 is FQGTGA. J lost 2 bases, V lost 5 bases, and 6 bases had no gene match. The CDR3 totals 15 residues. DNA for the CDR3: TGTGCCAGCAGCCAGACAGGGGCCAACACAGATACGCAGTATTTT. This translates into CASSQTGANTDTQYF.

The V call is TRBV28, the J call TRBJ1-4; 9 positions agree with TRBD1. The CDR3 is 14 amino acids. Germline CDR1 is MDHEN and CDR2 is SYDVKM. V lost 5 bases to trimming and J lost 5 bases; unmatched junction nucleotides: 3. The CDR3 sequence: CASSKTGGNEKLFF. CDR3 DNA sequence: TGTGCCAGCAGTAAGACAGGGGGGAATGAAAAACTGTTTTTT.

For this clonotype: No conserved phenylalanine or tryptophan is present at the end of the CDR3, so a read error is the likely explanation. This chain joins TRBV7-2 and TRBJ1-5, with TRBD1 as a possible D gene (5 bases). This CDR3 has 13 amino acids. CDR1 and CDR2 (germline): SGHTA, FQGNSA. The CDR3 sequence is CSRSRAGPQPQHC. CDR3 nucleotides: TGTTCCAGAAGCCGAGCAGGGCCTCAGCCCCAGCATTGT.

This chain connects TRBV18 to TRBJ1-1; no clear D. V was shortened by 0 bases and J by 1 base, with 9 bases between the two germline ends. CDR1 and CDR2 from the germline V gene are KGHSH and LQKENI. The CDR3 has 15 residues. In DNA form, the CDR3 reads TGTGCCAGCTCACCACCGGTAGGGCAGAACACTGAAGCTTTCTTT. It encodes CASSPPVGQNTEAFF.

The chain carries TRBV24-1 and TRBJ1-2; no definite D call. CDR1 and CDR2 (germline): KGHDR, SFDVKD. There are 11 residues in the CDR3. V lost 5 bases to trimming and J lost 3 bases, with 3 bases between them. This chain's CDR3 is CATSGDYGYTF. The CDR3 nucleotides read TGTGCCACCAGTGGGGACTATGGCTACACCTTC.

This clonotype occurred a few times. The chain joins TRBV4-1 to TRBJ1-2, with D maybe TRBD1 (5 bases). This CDR3 is 14 amino acids long. Germline lookup yields CDR1 MGHRA and CDR2 YSYEKL. The V gene lost 0 bases and the J gene lost 8 bases, with 13 bases spanning the gap. CDR3 bases: TGCGCCAGCAGCCAAGATTTAGGGGCGCGGGGCTACACCTTC. It translates to CASSQDLGARGYTF.

There are a few counts of this clonotype. This chain connects TRBV11-2 to TRBJ1-1, with 7 bases aligning to TRBD1. CDR3 length: 16 amino acids. V shed 2 bases and J 6 bases; nucleotides not matched to a gene: 12. Germline V gives CDR1 SGHAT, CDR2 FQNNGV. The CDR3 DNA sequence: TGTGCCAGCAGCTTACGCCTACAGGGGAAAGGGTCTGAAGCTTTCTTT. It encodes CASSLRLQGKGSEAFF.

The sample holds a few counts of this clonotype. The chain is built from TRBV7-3 and TRBJ1-1; no clear D gene. The CDR3 has 14 amino acids. Germline lookup yields CDR1 SGHTA and CDR2 FQGTGA. V was shortened by 5 bases and J by 0 bases, with 10 bases between the two germline ends. The CDR3 region is CASSPSALNTEAFF. CDR3 nucleotide sequence: TGTGCCAGCAGCCCGTCCGCGTTGAACACTGAAGCTTTCTTT. The whole variable domain, remainder taken from reference TRBV7-3 and TRBJ1-1, is GAGVSQTPSNKVTEKGKYVELRCDPISGHTALYWYRQSLGQGPEFLIYFQGTGAADDSGLPNDRFFAVRPEGSVSTLKIQRTERGDSAVYLCASSPSALNTEAFFGQGTRLTVV.

The gene calls are TRBV3-1 and TRBJ1-1; D is ambiguous. The CDR3 loop spans 13 amino acids. Germline V gene sequence: CDR1 LGHDT, CDR2 YNNKEL (reference sequence). V was cut by 4 bases and J by 4 bases, with 10 bases left in between. The CDR3 loop reads CASSPPTVTEAFF. The CDR3 nucleotides are TGTGCCAGCAGCCCCCCGACCGTCACTGAAGCTTTCTTT.

The chain recombines TRBV19 with TRBJ2-2, with TRBD1 identical over 9 bases. This CDR3 contains 14 residues. Germline lookup yields CDR1 LNHDA and CDR2 SQIVND (reference sequence). J lost 6 bases, V lost 1 base, and 0 bases had no gene match. CDR3 amino acids: CASSIGQGAGELFF. In nucleotides, the CDR3 is TGTGCCAGTAGTATAGGACAGGGGGCCGGGGAGCTGTTTTTT.

The chain combines TRBV29-1 with TRBJ2-7, with a possible D match to TRBD1 (5 bases). The CDR3 length is 13 residues. Germline V CDR1 and CDR2: SQVTM, ANQGSEA. V lost 7 bases and J 1 base, leaving 14 bases between the germline ends. The CDR3, as DNA: TGCAGCGCTGGCACCAGGGCTTCCTACGAGCAGTACTTC. Amino acid sequence: CSAGTRASYEQYF.

This clonotype appeared many times. The rearrangement links TRBV6-1 to TRBJ2-1; D not resolved. From germline, CDR1 is MNHNS and CDR2 SASEGT. V shed 0 bases and J shed 6 bases, with 12 bases lying between them. CDR3 size: 15 residues. For the CDR3, the DNA is TGTGCCAGCAGTGAAGCTTCAGCGACTCGCAATGAGCAGTTCTTC. This codes for CASSEASATRNEQFF.

The chain combines TRBV19 with TRBJ2-7, with no clear D. V was trimmed by 2 bases and J by 5 bases, leaving 13 bases between them. The germline CDR1 and CDR2 sequences are LNHDA and SQIVND (reference sequence). The length of the CDR3 is 14 residues. In DNA form, the CDR3 reads TGTGCCAGTAGTATAAGGTGGGGTGTGGACGAGCAGTACTTC. Its translation: CASSIRWGVDEQYF. Using reference TRBV19 and TRBJ2-7 for the parts outside the CDR3, the full variable domain is DGGITQSPKYLFRKEGQNVTLSCEQNLNHDAMYWYRQDPGQGLRLIYYSQIVNDFQKGDIAEGYSVSREKKESFPLTVTSAQKNPTAFYLCASSIRWGVDEQYFGPGTRLTVT.

The chain links TRBV19 to TRBJ1-1, with a weak D call TRBD1 (5 bases). Germline values: CDR1 LNHDA, CDR2 SQIVND (reference sequence). V lost 3 bases and J lost 4, with 9 bases in between. The CDR3 runs 13 residues. CDR3 sequence (DNA): TGTGCCAGTAGTATGGGGCAGGGCACTGAAGCTTTCTTT. Its translation: CASSMGQGTEAFF.

The chain has TRBV10-1 and TRBJ1-1; the D is unclear. This CDR3 region has 13 residues. The V and J ends lost 1 base and 4 bases respectively, with 7 bases between them. Germline values: CDR1 WNHNN, CDR2 SYGVQD (reference sequence). The CDR3 sequence: CASSELAGTEAFF. The CDR3 DNA is TGCGCCAGCAGTGAGTTGGCGGGCACTGAAGCTTTCTTT.

A remark on this clonotype: The conserved closing phenylalanine or tryptophan is absent in this CDR3, likely reflecting a read error. V is TRBV19 and J is TRBJ2-2, with 9 bases identical to TRBD2. Per germline, CDR1 LNHDA and CDR2 SQIVND (reference sequence). The CDR3 is 18 amino acids. V lost 6 bases to trimming and J lost 1 base; unmatched junction nucleotides: 12. The CDR3 DNA sequence: TGTGCCAGTAGGCCGTGGGGTAGCGGGGGATTGAACACCGGGGAGCTGTTTTGT. Residues: CASRPWGSGGLNTGELFC.

This clonotype was detected only a few times. This chain joins TRBV6-5 and TRBJ2-7; D call uncertain. Germline V gene data show CDR1 as MNHEY and CDR2 as SVGAGI. Trimming removed 4 bases from V and 4 bases from J, with 14 bases in between. This CDR3 is built from 14 residues. The CDR3 DNA reads as TGTGCCAGCAGTTCTGGGCTTCCAACTTACGAGCAGTACTTC. The encoded protein is CASSSGLPTYEQYF.